This T cell receptor (beta chain) was captured by sequencing in a study of identical twins. Study-level points and caveats: Its conclusions, products of cross-sectional statistical analysis, did not come from following the same donors.

Trimming left V 8 bases short and J 1 base short, with 15 bases between. Germline V gene lookup returns CDR1 MNHEY and CDR2 SMNVEV (reference sequence). CDR3 length: 14 residues. One entry per CDR3 protein results from TCRdb running MiXCR on the 5' RACE reads. Of under 350,000 distinct CDR3 sequences in the sample, 9.5% were seen once. In the case of this clonotype: Its antigen is as yet unknown.

The sample was also linked to a second study, of yellow fever vaccine responses in identical twins.

The source material was CD8+ T cells sorted from blood. The chain combines TRBV27 with TRBJ2-7; D is perhaps TRBD1 (6 bases). This sequence was found in a woman aged 18-29 years in good health. The CDR3 nucleotides read TGTGCCAGCGGGGGCCGGGACACTTCCTACGAGCAGTACTTC. It encodes CASGGRDTSYEQYF.